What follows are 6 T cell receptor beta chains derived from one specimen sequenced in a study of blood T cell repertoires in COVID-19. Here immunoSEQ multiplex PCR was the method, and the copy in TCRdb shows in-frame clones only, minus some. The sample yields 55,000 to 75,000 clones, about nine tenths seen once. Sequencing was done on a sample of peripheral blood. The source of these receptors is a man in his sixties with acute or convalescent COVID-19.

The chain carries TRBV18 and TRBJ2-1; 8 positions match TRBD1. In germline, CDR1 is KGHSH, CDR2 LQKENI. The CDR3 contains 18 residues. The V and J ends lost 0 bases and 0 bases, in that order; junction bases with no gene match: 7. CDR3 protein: CASSPPRTGGSSYNEQFF. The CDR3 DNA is TGTGCCAGCTCACCACCCAGAACAGGGGGAAGCTCCTACAATGAGCAGTTCTTC.

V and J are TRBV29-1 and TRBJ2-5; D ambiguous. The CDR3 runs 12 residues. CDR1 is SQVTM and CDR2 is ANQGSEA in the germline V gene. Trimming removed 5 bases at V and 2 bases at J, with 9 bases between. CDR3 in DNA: TGCAGCGTTACGAGTCGTCAAGAGACCCAGTACTTC. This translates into CSVTSRQETQYF.

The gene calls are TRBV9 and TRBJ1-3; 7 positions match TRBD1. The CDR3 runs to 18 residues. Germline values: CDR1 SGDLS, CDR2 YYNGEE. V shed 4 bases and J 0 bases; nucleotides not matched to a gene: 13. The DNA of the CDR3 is TGTGCCAGCAGCCCGTACCTCGGACAGGCGAGCTCTGGAAACACCATATATTTT. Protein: CASSPYLGQASSGNTIYF. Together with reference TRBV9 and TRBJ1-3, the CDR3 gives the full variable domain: DSGVTQTPKHLITATGQRVTLRCSPRSGDLSVYWYQQSLDQGLQFLIQYYNGEERAKGNILERFSAQQFPDLHSELNLSSLELGDSALYFCASSPYLGQASSGNTIYFGEGSWLTVV.

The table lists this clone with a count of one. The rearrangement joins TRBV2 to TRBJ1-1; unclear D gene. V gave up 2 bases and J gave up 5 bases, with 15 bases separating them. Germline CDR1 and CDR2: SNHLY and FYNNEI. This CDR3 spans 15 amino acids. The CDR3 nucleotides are TGTGCCAGCAGTGAAATACTAGGTACGAGGACTGAAGCTTTCTTT. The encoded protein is CASSEILGTRTEAFF.

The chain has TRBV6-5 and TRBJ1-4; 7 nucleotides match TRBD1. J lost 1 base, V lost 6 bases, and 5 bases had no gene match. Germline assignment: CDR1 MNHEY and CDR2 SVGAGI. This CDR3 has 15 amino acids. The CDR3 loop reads CASSLGDRTNEKLFF. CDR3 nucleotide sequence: TGTGCCAGCAGCCTCGGGGACAGAACTAATGAAAAACTGTTTTTT.

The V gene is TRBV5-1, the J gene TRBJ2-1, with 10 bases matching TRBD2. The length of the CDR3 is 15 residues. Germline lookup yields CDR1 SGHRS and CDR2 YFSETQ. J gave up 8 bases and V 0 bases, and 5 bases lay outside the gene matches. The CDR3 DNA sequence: TGCGCCAGCAGCTTGGTGGGACTAGCGTCGGATGAGCAGTTCTTC. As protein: CASSLVGLASDEQFF.